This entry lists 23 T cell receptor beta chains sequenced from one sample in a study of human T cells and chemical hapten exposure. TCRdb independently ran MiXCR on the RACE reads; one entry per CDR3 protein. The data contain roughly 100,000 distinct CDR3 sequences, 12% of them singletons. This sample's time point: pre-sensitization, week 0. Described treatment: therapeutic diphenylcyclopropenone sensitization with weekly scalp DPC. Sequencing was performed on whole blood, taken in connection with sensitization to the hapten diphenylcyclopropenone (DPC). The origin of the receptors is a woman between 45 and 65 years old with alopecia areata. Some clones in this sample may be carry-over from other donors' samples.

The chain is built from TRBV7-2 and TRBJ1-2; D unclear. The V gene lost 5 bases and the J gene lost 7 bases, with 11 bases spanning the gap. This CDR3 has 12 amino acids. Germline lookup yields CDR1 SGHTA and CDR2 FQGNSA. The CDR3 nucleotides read TGTGCCAGCAGCCTAAACGGCGCTGGCTACACCTTC. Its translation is CASSLNGAGYTF.

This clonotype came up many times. The CDR3 spells CSVAQGTYEQYF. The CDR3 nucleotides read TGCAGCGTGGCCCAAGGGACCTACGAGCAGTACTTC. The gene calls are TRBV29-1 and TRBJ2-7; no clear D gene. Germline V CDR1 and CDR2: SQVTM, ANQGSEA. The CDR3 runs to 12 residues. Trimming cost V 6 bases and J 2 bases, with 11 bases left between them.

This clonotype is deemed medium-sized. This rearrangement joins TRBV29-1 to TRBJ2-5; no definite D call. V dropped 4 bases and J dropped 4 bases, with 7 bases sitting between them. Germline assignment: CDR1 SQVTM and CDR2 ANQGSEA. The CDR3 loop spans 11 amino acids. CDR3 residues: CSVGPGETQYF. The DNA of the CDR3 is TGCAGCGTTGGACCGGGAGAGACCCAGTACTTC.

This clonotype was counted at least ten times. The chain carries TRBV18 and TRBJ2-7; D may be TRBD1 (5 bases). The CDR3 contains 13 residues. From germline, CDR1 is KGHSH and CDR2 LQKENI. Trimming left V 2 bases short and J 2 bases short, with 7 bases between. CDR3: CASSPRGAYEQYF. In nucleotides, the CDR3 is TGTGCCAGCTCACCAAGGGGTGCCTACGAGCAGTACTTC.

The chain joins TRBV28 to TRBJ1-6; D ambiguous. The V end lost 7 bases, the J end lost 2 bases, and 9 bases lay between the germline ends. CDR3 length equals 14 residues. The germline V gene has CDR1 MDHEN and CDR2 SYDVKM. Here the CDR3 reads CASKPSTYNSPLHF. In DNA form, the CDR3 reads TGTGCCAGCAAACCCTCCACCTATAATTCACCCCTCCACTTT.

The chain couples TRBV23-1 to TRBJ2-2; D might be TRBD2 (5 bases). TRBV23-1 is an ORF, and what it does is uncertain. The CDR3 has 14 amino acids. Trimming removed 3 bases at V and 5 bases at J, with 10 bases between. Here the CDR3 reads CASSHDRETGELFF. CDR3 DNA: TGCGCCAGCAGTCATGACCGGGAAACCGGGGAGCTGTTTTTT.

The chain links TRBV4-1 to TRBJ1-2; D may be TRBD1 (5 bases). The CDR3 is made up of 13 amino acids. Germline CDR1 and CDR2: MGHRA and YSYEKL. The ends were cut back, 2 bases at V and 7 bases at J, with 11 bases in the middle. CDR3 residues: CASSQQGVGGYTF. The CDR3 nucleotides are TGCGCCAGCAGCCAACAGGGCGTTGGTGGCTACACCTTC.

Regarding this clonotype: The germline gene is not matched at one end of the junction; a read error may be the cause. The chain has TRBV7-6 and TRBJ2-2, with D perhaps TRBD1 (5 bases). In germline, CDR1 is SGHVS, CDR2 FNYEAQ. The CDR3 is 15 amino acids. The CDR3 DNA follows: TGTGTCAGCAGCCTTGGACAATCGAACACCGGGGAGCTGTTTTTT. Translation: CVSSLGQSNTGELFF. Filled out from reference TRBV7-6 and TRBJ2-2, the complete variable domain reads GAGVSQSPRYKVTKRGQDVALRCDPISGHVSLYWYRQALGQGPEFLTYFNYEAQQDKSGLPNDRFSAERPEGSISTLTIQRTEQRDSAMYRCVSSLGQSNTGELFFGEGSRLTVL.

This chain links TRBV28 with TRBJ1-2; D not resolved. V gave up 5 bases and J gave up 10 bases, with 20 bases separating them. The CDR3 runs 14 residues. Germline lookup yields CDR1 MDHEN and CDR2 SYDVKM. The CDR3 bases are TGTGCCAGCAGTCTCCCGAAGGGAATTTTTGACTACACCTTC. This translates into CASSLPKGIFDYTF.

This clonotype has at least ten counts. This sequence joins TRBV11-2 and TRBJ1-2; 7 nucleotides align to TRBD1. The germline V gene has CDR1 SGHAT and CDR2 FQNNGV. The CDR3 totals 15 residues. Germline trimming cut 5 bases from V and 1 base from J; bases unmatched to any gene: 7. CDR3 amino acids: CASSPTRDSNYGYTF. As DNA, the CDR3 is TGTGCCAGCAGCCCTACCCGGGACAGTAACTATGGCTACACCTTC.

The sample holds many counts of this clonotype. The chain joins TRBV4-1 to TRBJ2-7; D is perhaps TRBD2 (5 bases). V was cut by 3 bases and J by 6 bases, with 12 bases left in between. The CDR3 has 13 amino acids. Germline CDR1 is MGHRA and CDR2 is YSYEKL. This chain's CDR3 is CASSQIPTSEQYF. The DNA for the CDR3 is TGCGCCAGCAGCCAGATACCCACTAGCGAGCAGTACTTC.

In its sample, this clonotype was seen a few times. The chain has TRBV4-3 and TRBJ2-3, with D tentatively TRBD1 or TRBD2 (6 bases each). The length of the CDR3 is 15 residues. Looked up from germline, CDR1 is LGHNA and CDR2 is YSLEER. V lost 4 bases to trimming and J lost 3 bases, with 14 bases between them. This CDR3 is CASSLEGVWTDTQYF. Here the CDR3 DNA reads TGCGCCAGCAGCCTGGAGGGGGTTTGGACAGATACGCAGTATTTT.

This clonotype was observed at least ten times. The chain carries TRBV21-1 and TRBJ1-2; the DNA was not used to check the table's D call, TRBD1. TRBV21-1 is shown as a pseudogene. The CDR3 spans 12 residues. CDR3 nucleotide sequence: TGTGCCACCCAGGGGCAGGTCTATGGCTACACCTTC. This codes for CATQGQVYGYTF.

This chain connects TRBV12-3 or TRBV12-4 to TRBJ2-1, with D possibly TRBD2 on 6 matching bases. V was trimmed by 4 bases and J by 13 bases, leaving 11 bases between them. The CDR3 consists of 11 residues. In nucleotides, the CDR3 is TGTGCCAGCAGTTCGCGGGATTATCAGTTCTTC. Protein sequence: CASSSRDYQFF.

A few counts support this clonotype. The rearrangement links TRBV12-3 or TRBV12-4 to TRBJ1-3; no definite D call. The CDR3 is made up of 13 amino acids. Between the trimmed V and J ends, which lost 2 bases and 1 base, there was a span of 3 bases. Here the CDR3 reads CASSLQSGNTIYF. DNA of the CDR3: TGTGCCAGCAGTTTACAGTCTGGAAACACCATATATTTT.

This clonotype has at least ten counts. Written as DNA, the CDR3 is TGCAGCAGTTTAGTGAGGTTGGAGACCCAGTACTTC. Translating it yields CSSLVRLETQYF. The chain combines TRBV29-1 with TRBJ2-5; D remains unclear. Per germline, CDR1 SQVTM and CDR2 ANQGSEA. This CDR3 has 12 residues. The V gene lost 8 bases and the J gene lost 5 bases, with 15 bases spanning the gap.

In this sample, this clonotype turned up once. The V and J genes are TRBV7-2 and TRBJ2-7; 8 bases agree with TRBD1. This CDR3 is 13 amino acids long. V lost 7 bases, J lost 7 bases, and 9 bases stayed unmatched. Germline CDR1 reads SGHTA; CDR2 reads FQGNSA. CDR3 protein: CASTQDRAGEQYF. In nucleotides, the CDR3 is TGTGCCAGCACACAGGACAGGGCGGGTGAGCAGTACTTC.

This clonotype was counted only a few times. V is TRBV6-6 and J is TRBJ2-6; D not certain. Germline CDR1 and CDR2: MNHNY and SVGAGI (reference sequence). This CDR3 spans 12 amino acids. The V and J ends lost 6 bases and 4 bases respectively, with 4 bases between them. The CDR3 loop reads CASRTGANVLTF. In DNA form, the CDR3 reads TGTGCCAGCAGGACGGGGGCCAACGTCCTGACTTTC.

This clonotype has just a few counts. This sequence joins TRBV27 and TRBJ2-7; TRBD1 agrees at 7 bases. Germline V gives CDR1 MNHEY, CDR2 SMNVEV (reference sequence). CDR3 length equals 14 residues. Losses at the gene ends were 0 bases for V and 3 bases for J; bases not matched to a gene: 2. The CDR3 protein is CASSLSGTDYEQYF. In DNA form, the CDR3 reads TGTGCCAGCAGTTTATCCGGGACAGACTACGAGCAGTACTTC.

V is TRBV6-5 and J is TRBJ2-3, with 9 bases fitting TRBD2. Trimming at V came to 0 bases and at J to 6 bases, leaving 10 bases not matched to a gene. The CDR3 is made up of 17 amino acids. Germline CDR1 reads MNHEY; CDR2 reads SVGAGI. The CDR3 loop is CASSYSGTSYPTDTQYF. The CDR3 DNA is TGTGCCAGCAGTTACTCCGGGACTAGCTATCCTACCGATACGCAGTATTTT.

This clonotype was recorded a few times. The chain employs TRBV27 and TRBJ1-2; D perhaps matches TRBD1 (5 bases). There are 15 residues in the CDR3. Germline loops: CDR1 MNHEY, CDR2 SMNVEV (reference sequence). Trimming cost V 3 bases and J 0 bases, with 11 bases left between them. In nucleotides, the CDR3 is TGTGCCAGCAGTTTCGGGGGGAACCCTAACTATGGCTACACCTTC. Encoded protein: CASSFGGNPNYGYTF.

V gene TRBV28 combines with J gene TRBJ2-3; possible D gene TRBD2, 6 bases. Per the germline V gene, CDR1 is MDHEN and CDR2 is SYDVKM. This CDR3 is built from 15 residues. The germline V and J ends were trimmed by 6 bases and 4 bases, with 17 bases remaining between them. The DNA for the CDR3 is TGTGCCAGCAGCCCCATCGGGAGTGAGGCAGATACGCAGTATTTT. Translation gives CASSPIGSEADTQYF.

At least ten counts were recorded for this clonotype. The CDR3 nucleotides are TGTGCCAGCAGGCAAACAGTCGGGGACTATGGCTACACCTTC. Amino acid sequence: CASRQTVGDYGYTF. The rearrangement links TRBV6-5 to TRBJ1-2; D remains unclear. Per the germline V gene, CDR1 is MNHEY and CDR2 is SVGAGI. CDR3 length: 14 residues. V was trimmed by 6 bases and J by 3 bases, leaving 14 bases between them.